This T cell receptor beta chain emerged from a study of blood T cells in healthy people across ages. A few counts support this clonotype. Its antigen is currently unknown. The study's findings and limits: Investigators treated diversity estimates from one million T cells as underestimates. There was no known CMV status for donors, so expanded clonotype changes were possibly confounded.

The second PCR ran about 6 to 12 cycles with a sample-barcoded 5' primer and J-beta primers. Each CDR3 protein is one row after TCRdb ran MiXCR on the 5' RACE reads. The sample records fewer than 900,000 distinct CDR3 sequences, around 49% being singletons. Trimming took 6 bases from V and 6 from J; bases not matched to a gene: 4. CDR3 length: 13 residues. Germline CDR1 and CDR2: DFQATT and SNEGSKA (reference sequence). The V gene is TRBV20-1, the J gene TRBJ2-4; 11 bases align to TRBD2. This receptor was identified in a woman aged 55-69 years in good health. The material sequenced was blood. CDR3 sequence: CSAAGTSGNIQYF. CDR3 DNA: TGCAGTGCGGCCGGGACTAGCGGAAACATTCAGTACTTC.